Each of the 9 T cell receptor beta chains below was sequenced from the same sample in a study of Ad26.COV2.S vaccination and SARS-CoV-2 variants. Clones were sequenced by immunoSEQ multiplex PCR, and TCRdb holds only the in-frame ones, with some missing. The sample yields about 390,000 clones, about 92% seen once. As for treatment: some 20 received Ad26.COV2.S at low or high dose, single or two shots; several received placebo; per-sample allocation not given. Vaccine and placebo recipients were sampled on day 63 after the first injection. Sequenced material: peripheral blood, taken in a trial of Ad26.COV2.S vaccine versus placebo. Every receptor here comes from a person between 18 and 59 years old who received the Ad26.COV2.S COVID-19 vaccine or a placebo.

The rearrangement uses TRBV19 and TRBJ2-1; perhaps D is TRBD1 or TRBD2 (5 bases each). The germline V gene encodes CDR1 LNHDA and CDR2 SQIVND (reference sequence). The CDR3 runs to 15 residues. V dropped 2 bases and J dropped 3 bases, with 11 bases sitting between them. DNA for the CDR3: TGTGCCAGTAGTATATCAAATGGGGGCTACAATGAGCAGTTCTTC. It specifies CASSISNGGYNEQFF.

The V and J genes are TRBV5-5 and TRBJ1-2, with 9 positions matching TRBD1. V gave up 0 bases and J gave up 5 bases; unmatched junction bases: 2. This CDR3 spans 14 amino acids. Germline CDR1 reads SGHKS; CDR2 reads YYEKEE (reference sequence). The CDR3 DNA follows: TGTGCCAGCAGCTTGGGACAGGGGGTGTATGGCTACACCTTC. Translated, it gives CASSLGQGVYGYTF.

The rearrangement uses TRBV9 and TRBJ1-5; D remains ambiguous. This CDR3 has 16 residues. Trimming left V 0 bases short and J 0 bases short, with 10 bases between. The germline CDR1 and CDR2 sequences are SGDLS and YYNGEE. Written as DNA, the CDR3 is TGTGCCAGCAGCGTAGTTGGCGGGAATAGCAATCAGCCCCAGCATTTT. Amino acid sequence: CASSVVGGNSNQPQHF.

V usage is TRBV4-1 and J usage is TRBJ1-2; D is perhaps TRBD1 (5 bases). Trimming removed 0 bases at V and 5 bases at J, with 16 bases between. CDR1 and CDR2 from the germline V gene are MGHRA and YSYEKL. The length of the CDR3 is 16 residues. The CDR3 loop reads CASSQDASGGMYGYTF. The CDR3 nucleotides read TGCGCCAGCAGCCAAGATGCGTCCGGGGGTATGTATGGCTACACCTTC.

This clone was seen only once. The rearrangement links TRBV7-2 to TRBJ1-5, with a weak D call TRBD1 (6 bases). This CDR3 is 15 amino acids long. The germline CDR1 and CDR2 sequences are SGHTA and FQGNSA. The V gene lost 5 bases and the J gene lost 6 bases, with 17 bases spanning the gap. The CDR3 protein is CASSRGQNDGQPQHF. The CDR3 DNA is TGTGCCAGCAGCCGCGGACAGAACGACGGTCAGCCCCAGCATTTT. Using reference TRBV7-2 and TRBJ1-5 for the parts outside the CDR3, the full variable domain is GAGVSQSPSNKVTEKGKDVELRCDPISGHTALYWYRQSLGQGLEFLIYFQGNSAPDKSGLPSDRFSAERTGGSVSTLTIQRTQQEDSAVYLCASSRGQNDGQPQHFGDGTRLSIL.

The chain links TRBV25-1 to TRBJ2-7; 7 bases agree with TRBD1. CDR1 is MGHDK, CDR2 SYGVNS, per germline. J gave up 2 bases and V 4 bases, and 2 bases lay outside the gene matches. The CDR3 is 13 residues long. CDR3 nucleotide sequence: TGTGCCAGCAGTGCCGGACAGGCCTACGAGCAGTACTTC. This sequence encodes CASSAGQAYEQYF.

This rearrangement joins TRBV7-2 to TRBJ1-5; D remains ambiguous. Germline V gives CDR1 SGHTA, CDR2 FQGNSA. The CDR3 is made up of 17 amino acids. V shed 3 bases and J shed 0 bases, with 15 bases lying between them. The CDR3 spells CASSFLGRELSNQPQHF. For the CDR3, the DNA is TGTGCCAGCAGCTTTCTAGGACGGGAACTTAGCAATCAGCCCCAGCATTTT.

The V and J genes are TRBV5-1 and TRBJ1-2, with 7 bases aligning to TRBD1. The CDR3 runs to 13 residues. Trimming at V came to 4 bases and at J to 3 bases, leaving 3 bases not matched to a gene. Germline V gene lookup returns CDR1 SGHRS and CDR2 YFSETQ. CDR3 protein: CASSRGTDYGYTF. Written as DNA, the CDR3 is TGCGCCAGCAGCCGAGGGACAGACTATGGCTACACCTTC.

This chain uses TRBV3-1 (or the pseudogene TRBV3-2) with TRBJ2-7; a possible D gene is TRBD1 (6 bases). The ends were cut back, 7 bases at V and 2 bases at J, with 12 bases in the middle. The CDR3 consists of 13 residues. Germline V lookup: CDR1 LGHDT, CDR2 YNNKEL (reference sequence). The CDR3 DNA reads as TGTGCCAGCATCCAGGGGCGGACCTACGAGCAGTACTTC. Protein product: CASIQGRTYEQYF.